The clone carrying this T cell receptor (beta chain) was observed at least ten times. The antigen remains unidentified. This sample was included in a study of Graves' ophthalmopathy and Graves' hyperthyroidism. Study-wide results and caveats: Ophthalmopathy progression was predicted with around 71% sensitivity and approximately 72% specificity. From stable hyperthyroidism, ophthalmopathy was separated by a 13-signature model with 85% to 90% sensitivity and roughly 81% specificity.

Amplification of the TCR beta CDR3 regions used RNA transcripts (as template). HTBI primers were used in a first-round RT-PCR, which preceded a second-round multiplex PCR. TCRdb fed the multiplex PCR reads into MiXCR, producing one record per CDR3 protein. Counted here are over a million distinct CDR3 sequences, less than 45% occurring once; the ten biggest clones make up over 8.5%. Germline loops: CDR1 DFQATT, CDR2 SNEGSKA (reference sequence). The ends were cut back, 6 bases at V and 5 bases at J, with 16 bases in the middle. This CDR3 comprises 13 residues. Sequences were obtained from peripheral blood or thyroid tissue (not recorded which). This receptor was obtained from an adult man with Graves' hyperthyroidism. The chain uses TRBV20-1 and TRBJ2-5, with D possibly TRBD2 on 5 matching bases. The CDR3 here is CSARSPGVETQYF. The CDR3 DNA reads TGCAGTGCGCGGTCCCCCGGGGTGGAGACCCAGTACTTC.